These T cell receptor beta chains were read from a single sample in a study of blood T cell repertoires in COVID-19. TCRdb's copy holds only in-frame clones and misses some; the assay was immunoSEQ multiplex PCR. The sample holds about 270,000 clones, just under 90% seen once. Material for sequencing was PBMCs or T cells enriched from blood (not recorded which). The receptors stem from a woman aged 25 to 39 with acute COVID-19. CDR3s include the opening cysteine and the closing phenylalanine or tryptophan. A D gene is named only where the DNA matches it firmly. Clone size is given for some rows only: seen once, a few or many times, or a class if the clone is expanded.

>TRBV24-1|TRBJ1-5|TRBD1|.
TGTGCCACCAGTGATTTAGGGACAGATGAGGGTCAGCCCCAGCATTTT
CATSDLGTDEGQPQHF
>TRBV5-1|TRBJ2-3|.|.
TGCGCCAGCAGCCAAGGGGACTGGCCCACAGATACGCAGTATTTT
CASSQGDWPTDTQYF
>TRBV29-1|TRBJ1-3|.|.
TGCAGCGTTGAAGATATGGCATCTGGAAACACCATATATTTT
CSVEDMASGNTIYF
>TRBV5-6|TRBJ1-1|.|.
TGTGCCAGCAGCAGGGGGTGGGCTCAGGGCACTGAAGCTTTCTTT
CASSRGWAQGTEAFF
>TRBV6-5|TRBJ1-4|.|once
TGTGCCAGCAGTTACTCGGGTCAGGGGAATGAAAAACTGTTTTTT
CASSYSGQGNEKLFF
>TRBV4-1|TRBJ2-2|TRBD1|.
TGCGCCAGCAGCCAGGAGGCATCGGGACAGGCCGACGGGGAGCTGTTTTTT
CASSQEASGQADGELFF
>TRBV5-4|TRBJ2-1|.|.
TGTGCCAGCAGCTCGACAGGTTCTTCCTACAATGAGCAGTTCTTC
CASSSTGSSYNEQFF
>TRBV27|TRBJ1-3|.|.
TGTGCCAGCAGTTTCAGGGCTGGAAACACCATATATTTT
CASSFRAGNTIYF
>TRBV18|TRBJ1-3|TRBD1|.
TGTGCCAGCTCACGGGATCGGACAGGGACAGGAGGCGGAAACACCATATATTTT
CASSRDRTGTGGGNTIYF
>TRBV6-2/TRBV6-3|TRBJ2-3|.|.
TGTGCCAGCAGTTACTCGACTAGCACAGATACGCAGTATTTT
CASSYSTSTDTQYF
>TRBV5-4|TRBJ2-4|.|.
TGTGCCAGCAGCTTGGAGCAAGGGGACATTCAGTACTTC
CASSLEQGDIQYF
>TRBV7-3|TRBJ1-1|.|.
TGTGCCAGCAGCTTATTGAGGGTCGGGGAGTCCTTGAACACTGAAGCTTTCTTT
CASSLLRVGESLNTEAFF
>TRBV28|TRBJ2-1|TRBD2|once
TGTGCCAGCAGTTCCGGACTAGCGGGAGGTATCTCCTACAATGAGCAGTTCTTC
CASSSGLAGGISYNEQFF
>TRBV27|TRBJ2-7|.|.
TGTGCCAGCAGTTTTTCCGGGAGTGAGCAGTACTTC
CASSFSGSEQYF
>TRBV7-2|TRBJ1-5|TRBD1|.
TGTGCCAGCAGCCCGACAGGGGGAAGCAATCAGCCCCAGCATTTT
CASSPTGGSNQPQHF